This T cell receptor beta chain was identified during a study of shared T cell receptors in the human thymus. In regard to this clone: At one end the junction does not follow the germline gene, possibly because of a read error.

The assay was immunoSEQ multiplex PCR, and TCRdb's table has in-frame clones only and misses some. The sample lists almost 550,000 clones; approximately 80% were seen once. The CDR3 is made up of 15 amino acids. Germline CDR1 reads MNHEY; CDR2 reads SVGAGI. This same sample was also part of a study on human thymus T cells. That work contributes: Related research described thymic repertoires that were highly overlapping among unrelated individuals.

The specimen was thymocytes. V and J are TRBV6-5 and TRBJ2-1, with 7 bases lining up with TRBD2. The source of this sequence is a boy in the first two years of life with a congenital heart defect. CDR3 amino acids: CASTYKASGYNEQFF. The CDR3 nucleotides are TGTGCCAGCACTTACAAGGCTAGCGGTTACAATGAGCAGTTCTTC.